This TCR beta chain was sequenced during a study of T cells in Graves' hyperthyroidism and ophthalmopathy. Across the study: The blood sample was taken at first diagnosis, before treatment began.

TCR beta CDR3 regions were amplified from RNA transcripts. The study used the HTBI primer set for a first-round RT-PCR of the TCR CDR3. MiXCR, run by TCRdb on the multiplex PCR reads, gives a single entry per CDR3 protein. The sample has around 560,000 distinct CDR3 sequences, 15% to 20% seen once; the top ten hold approximately 20%. V dropped 1 base and J dropped 6 bases, with 6 bases sitting between them. The germline V gene encodes CDR1 GTSNPN and CDR2 SVGIG (reference sequence). The CDR3 spans 12 residues. Not enrolled were patients with uncontrolled infection, other autoimmune disease, pregnancy or lactation. Orbital computed tomography and thyroid ultrasound, together with serum TRAb and thyroxine and clinical symptoms, were used for diagnoses. PBMCs were derived from more than 8 ml fresh peripheral blood.

This TCR came from a woman aged 18-30 years with Graves' hyperthyroidism. The rearrangement links TRBV30 to TRBJ2-2, with D unresolved. The source material was blood. The CDR3 region is CAWSESAGELFF. The CDR3 DNA follows: TGTGCCTGGAGTGAATCGGCCGGGGAGCTGTTTTTT.